The present TCR beta chain was sequenced within a study of blood T cells in healthy people across ages. Then a second PCR, running roughly 7 to 11 cycles, was carried out with a sample-barcoded 5' primer and a J-beta primer mix. TCRdb recomputed calls from the 5' RACE reads with MiXCR, one row per CDR3 protein. Of about 930,000 distinct CDR3 sequences listed, almost 30% are singletons. Per the germline V gene, CDR1 is SGHRS and CDR2 is YFSETQ. V lost 7 bases to trimming and J lost 6 bases; unmatched junction nucleotides: 10. There are 15 residues in the CDR3. The same data also contributed to another study, on T cells of mothers and their children.

Sample: blood. This chain joins TRBV5-1 and TRBJ2-1, with TRBD1 matching over 10 bases. The sequence derives from a middle-aged woman in good health. The CDR3, as DNA: TGCGCCAGCGGCGCTCCGGGACAGGGGTCCAATGAGCAGTTCTTC. Protein sequence: CASGAPGQGSNEQFF.